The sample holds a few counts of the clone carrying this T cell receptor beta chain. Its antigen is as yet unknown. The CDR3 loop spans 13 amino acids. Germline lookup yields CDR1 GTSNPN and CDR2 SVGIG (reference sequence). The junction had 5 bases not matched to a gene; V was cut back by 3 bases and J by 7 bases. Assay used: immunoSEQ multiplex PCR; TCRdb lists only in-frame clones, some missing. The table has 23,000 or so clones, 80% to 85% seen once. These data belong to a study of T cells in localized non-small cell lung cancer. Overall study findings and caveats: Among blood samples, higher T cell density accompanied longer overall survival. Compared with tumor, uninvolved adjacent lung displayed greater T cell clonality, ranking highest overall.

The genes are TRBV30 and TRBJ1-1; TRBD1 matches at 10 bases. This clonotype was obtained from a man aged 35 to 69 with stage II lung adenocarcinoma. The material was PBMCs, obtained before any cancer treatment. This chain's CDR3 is CAWRGDRGNEAFF. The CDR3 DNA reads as TGTGCCTGGAGGGGGGACAGGGGTAATGAAGCTTTCTTT.